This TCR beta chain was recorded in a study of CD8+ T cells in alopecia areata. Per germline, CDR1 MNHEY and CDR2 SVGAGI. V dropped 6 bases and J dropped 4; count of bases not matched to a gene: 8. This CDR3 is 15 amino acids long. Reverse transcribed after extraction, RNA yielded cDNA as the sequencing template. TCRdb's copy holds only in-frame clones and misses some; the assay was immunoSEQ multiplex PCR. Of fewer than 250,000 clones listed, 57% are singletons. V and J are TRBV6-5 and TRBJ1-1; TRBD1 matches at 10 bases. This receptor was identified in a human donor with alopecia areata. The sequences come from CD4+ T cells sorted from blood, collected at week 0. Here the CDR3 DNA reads TGTGCCAGCAGCCGCCGAGGACAGGGGGGCACTGAAGCTTTCTTT. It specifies CASSRRGQGGTEAFF.